This T cell receptor beta chain was sequenced during a study of blood T cells in healthy people across ages. Broader study findings: Estimates based on one million T cells were treated as lower bounds.

Worth noting for this clonotype: What it recognizes is unknown.

The use of a sample-barcoded 5' primer and a J-beta primer mix characterized a second PCR of roughly 7 to 12 cycles. TCRdb processed the 5' RACE reads anew with MiXCR; each CDR3 protein has one entry. The sample comprises fewer than 700,000 distinct CDR3 sequences, 40% to 45% of which are singletons, and around 30% rests with the top ten. Germline V lookup: CDR1 DFQATT, CDR2 SNEGSKA (reference sequence). With V trimmed by 6 bases and J by 4 bases, 7 bases remained unmatched. This CDR3 has 14 residues. Sequencing input: blood. The source of this sequence is an older man in good health. The V gene is TRBV20-1, the J gene TRBJ2-1; TRBD1 aligns across 9 bases. The CDR3 region has the DNA TGCAGTGCCCATCGGGACAGGGTTTACAATGAGCAGTTCTTC. Amino acids: CSAHRDRVYNEQFF.